This T cell receptor (beta chain) was sequenced for a study of beta chain features in type 1 diabetes. Study overall: Cell yields, gender and age were similar in healthy donors and patients. Notes on the study in general: An over-representation of cells with high TCR expression could result from cDNA sequencing.

Every isolated RNA sample was fully reverse transcribed, so sequencing captured expressed TCRB transcripts. For naive, central memory and regulatory T cell samples, reads averaged around 3.8 million. The method was immunoSEQ multiplex PCR; TCRdb's version includes in-frame clones alone and lacks a portion of them. The sample has roughly 450,000 clones, roughly an eighth seen once. V was pared by 1 base and J by 13 bases, with 7 bases of the junction left unmatched. This CDR3 comprises 13 residues. The germline V gene encodes CDR1 SGHNT and CDR2 YENEEA. About this clone itself: Its cognate antigen is unknown.

CD4+ naive, central memory, regulatory and stem cell-like memory subsets were isolated by sorting on CD45RO/CCR7/CD25/CD127/CD95/CD27. The sample consisted of naive CD4+ T cells from blood. This TCR was sampled from a woman aged 18-29 years in good health. The chain employs TRBV11-3 and TRBJ2-1; 7 bases agree with TRBD1. Here the CDR3 DNA reads TGTGCCAGCAGCTTAGTAGGGACAGTGACCCAGTTCTTC. This gives the protein CASSLVGTVTQFF. The variable domain in full, with the rest retrieved from reference TRBV11-3 and TRBJ2-1, is EAGVVQSPRYKIIEKKQPVAFWCNPISGHNTLYWYLQNLGQGPELLIRYENEEAVDDSQLPKDRFSAERLKGVDSTLKIQPAELGDSAVYLCASSLVGTVTQFFGPGTRLTVL.